This entry lists 10 T cell receptor beta chains sequenced from one sample in a study of identical twins. TCRdb re-analysed the 5' RACE reads in MiXCR, keeping a single row per CDR3 protein. The data contain about 1.7 million distinct CDR3 sequences, 32% of them singletons. Material: cord blood. Receptors originate from a newborn girl in good health.

This clonotype was found a few times. The chain recombines TRBV29-1 with TRBJ1-1; D not resolved. The CDR3 has 13 residues. Trimming removed 2 bases at V and 3 bases at J, with 10 bases between. Germline V CDR1 and CDR2: SQVTM, ANQGSEA. CDR3 DNA sequence: TGCAGCGTTGAATCCCCAAGGGACACTGAAGCTTTCTTT. It translates to CSVESPRDTEAFF.

The table lists this clonotype with a few counts. V is TRBV6-1 and J is TRBJ2-1; tentative D call: TRBD1 (5 bases). The V end lost 1 base, the J end lost 0 bases, and 13 bases lay between the germline ends. Germline assignment: CDR1 MNHNS and CDR2 SASEGT. The CDR3 is 17 amino acids. The CDR3 nucleotides are TGTGCCAGCAGTGAAGTTTCGACAGCAAGCTCCTACAATGAGCAGTTCTTC. It specifies CASSEVSTASSYNEQFF.

This clonotype was recorded a few times. The chain carries TRBV5-1 and TRBJ2-1, with a tentative D call TRBD1 (6 bases). V was cut by 4 bases and J by 4 bases, with 15 bases left in between. This CDR3 comprises 15 residues. CDR1 and CDR2 from the germline V gene are SGHRS and YFSETQ. The CDR3 nucleotides are TGCGCCAGCAGCCCGCCGGCAGGGGCGTACAATGAGCAGTTCTTC. This translates into CASSPPAGAYNEQFF.

The J gene is TRBJ2-4, the V gene TRBV9; 15 bases are a match to TRBD2. The CDR3 is made up of 18 amino acids. Germline V gene data show CDR1 as SGDLS and CDR2 as YYNGEE. The V segment lost 0 bases and the J segment 9 bases; nucleotides outside the gene matches: 10. CDR3 loop: CASSVATGLAGGPIIQYF. The CDR3 DNA reads TGTGCCAGCAGCGTAGCTACAGGACTAGCGGGAGGGCCGATCATTCAGTACTTC.

V usage is TRBV2 and J usage is TRBJ2-1; weak D call: TRBD2 (5 bases). Between the trimmed V and J ends, which lost 6 bases and 0 bases, there was a span of 12 bases. This CDR3 has 15 amino acids. Germline lookup yields CDR1 SNHLY and CDR2 FYNNEI. Here the CDR3 DNA reads TGTGCCAGCAGAGATAGGACTGGCTCCTACAATGAGCAGTTCTTC. It encodes CASRDRTGSYNEQFF.

CDR3 in amino acids: CASSDKSRAYNEKLFF. The CDR3 nucleotides are TGTGCCAGCAGTGATAAGTCAAGGGCGTATAATGAAAAACTGTTTTTT. The chain uses TRBV6-1 and TRBJ1-4; D unresolved. Per the germline V gene, CDR1 is MNHNS and CDR2 is SASEGT. This CDR3 has 16 residues. The V end lost 3 bases, the J end lost 4 bases, and 15 bases lay between the germline ends.

The genes are TRBV3-1 and TRBJ1-3; no firm D call. The germline gives CDR1 LGHDT, CDR2 YNNKEL (reference sequence). The CDR3 extends over 15 amino acids. V was trimmed by 4 bases and J by 0 bases, leaving 10 bases between them. CDR3 region: CASSPGSDSGNTIYF. Written as DNA, the CDR3 is TGTGCCAGCAGCCCTGGCTCGGACTCTGGAAACACCATATATTTT.

This clonotype appeared many times. The chain carries TRBV6-6 and TRBJ2-7; 7 bases map to TRBD1. The ends lost 2 bases at V and 3 bases at J; junction bases unmatched: 1. This CDR3 has 13 amino acids. Germline CDR1 is MNHNY and CDR2 is SVGAGI (reference sequence). CDR3 in amino acids: CASSYDRDYEQYF. In DNA form, the CDR3 reads TGTGCCAGCAGTTACGACAGGGACTACGAGCAGTACTTC.

The chain has TRBV6-1 and TRBJ2-1, with 7 bases matching TRBD1. The DNA end favors TRBJ2-7, so the J call may be wrong. The CDR3 sequence is 18 residues long. Germline CDR1 reads MNHNS; CDR2 reads SASEGT. The DNA for the CDR3 is TGTGCCATCCCATTGCCTTTAAACAGGGGAAGCTCCTACAATGAGCAGTACTTC. It is translated as CAIPLPLNRGSSYNEQYF.

V and J are TRBV11-2 and TRBJ2-1, with 9 bases aligning to TRBD2. Germline V lookup: CDR1 SGHAT, CDR2 FQNNGV. The CDR3 extends over 15 amino acids. V shed 6 bases and J 9 bases; nucleotides not matched to a gene: 12. The CDR3 DNA is TGTGCCAGCAGACCGACTTGGGTAGCGGGGGCTGAGCAGTTCTTC. Its protein product is CASRPTWVAGAEQFF.